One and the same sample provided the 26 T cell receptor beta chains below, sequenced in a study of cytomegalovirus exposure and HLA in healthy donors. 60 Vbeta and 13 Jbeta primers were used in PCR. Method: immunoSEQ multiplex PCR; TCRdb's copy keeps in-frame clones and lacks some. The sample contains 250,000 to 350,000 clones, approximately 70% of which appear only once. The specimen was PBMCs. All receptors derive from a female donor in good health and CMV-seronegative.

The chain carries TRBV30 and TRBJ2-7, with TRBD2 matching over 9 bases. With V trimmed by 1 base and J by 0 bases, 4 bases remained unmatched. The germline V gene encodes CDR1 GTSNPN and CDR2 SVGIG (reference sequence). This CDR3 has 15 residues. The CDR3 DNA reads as TGTGCCTGGAGTGGGGGTAGCGGGAGCTCCTACGAGCAGTACTTC. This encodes CAWSGGSGSSYEQYF.

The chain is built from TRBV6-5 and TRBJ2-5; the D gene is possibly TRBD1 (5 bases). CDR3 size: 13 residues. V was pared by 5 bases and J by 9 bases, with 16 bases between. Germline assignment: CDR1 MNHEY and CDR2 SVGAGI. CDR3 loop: CASSPGPTRSQYF. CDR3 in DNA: TGTGCCAGCAGTCCAGGGCCCACCAGGTCCCAGTACTTC.

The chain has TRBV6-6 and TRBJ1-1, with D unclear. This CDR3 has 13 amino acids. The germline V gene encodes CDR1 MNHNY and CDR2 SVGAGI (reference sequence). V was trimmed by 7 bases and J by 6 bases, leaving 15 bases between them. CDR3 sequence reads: CASIFGPQAEAFF. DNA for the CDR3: TGTGCCAGCATATTTGGGCCTCAGGCTGAAGCTTTCTTT.

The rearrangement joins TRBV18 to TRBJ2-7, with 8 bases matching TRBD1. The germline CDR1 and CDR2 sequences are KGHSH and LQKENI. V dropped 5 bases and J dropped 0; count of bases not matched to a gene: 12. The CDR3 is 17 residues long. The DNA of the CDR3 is TGTGCCAGCTCAATAACGCATTCCGGGACAGGCTCCTACGAGCAGTACTTC. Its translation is CASSITHSGTGSYEQYF. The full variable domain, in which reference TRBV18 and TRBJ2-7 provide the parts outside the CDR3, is NAGVMQNPRHLVRRRGQEARLRCSPMKGHSHVYWYRQLPEEGLKFMVYLQKENIIDESGMPKERFSAEFPKEGPSILRIQQVVRGDSAAYFCASSITHSGTGSYEQYFGPGTRLTVT.

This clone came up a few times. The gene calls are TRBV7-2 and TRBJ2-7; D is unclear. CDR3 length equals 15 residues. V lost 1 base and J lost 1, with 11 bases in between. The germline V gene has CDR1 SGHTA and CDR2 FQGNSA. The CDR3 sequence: CASSLGVTVSYEQYF. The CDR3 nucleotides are TGTGCCAGCAGCTTAGGGGTTACAGTGTCCTACGAGCAGTACTTC.

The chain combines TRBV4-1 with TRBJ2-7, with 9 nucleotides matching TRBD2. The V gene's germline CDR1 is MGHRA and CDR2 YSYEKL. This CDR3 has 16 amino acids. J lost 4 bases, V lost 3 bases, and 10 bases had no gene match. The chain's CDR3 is CASSQDLGAGGYEQYF. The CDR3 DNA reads TGCGCCAGCAGCCAGGACCTGGGAGCGGGAGGATACGAGCAGTACTTC.

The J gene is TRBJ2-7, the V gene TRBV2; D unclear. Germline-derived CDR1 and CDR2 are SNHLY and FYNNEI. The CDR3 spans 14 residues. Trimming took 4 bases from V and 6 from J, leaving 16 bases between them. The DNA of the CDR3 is TGTGCCAGCAGTGCGGAGAGGATCATAGGCGAGCAGTACTTC. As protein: CASSAERIIGEQYF.

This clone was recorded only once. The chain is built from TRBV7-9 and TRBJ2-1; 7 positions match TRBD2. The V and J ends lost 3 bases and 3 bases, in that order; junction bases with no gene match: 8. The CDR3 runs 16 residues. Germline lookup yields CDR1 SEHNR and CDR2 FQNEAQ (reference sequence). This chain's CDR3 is CASSLYLAVVYNEQFF. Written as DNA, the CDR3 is TGTGCCAGCAGCTTGTACCTAGCGGTCGTCTACAATGAGCAGTTCTTC.

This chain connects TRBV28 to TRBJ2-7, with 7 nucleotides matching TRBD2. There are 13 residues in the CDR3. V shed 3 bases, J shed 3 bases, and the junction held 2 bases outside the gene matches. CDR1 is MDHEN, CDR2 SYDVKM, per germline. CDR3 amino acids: CASSFAGVYEQYF. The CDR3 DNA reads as TGTGCCAGCAGTTTCGCGGGGGTCTACGAGCAGTACTTC.

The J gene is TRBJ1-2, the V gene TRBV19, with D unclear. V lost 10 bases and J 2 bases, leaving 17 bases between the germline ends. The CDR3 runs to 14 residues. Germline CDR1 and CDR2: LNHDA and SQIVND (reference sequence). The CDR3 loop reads CATQSPSSNYGYTF. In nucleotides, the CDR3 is TGTGCCACCCAAAGCCCGAGTAGCAACTATGGCTACACCTTC.

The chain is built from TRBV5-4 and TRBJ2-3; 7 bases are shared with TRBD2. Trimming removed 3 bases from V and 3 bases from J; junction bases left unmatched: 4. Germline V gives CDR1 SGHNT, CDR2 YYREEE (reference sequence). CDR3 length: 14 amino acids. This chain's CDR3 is CASSSRDYTDTQYF. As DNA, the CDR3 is TGTGCCAGCAGCTCCCGGGACTATACAGATACGCAGTATTTT.

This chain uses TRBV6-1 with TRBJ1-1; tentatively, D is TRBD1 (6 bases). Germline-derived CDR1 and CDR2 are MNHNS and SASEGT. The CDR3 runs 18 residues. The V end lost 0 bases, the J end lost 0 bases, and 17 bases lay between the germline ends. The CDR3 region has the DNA TGTGCCAGCAGTGAAGCGATTGACAGGATGGACATGAACACTGAAGCTTTCTTT. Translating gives CASSEAIDRMDMNTEAFF.

CDR3 sequence reads: CASSEVRGNTGELFF. The CDR3 region has the DNA TGTGCCAGCAGTGAGGTCAGGGGGAACACCGGGGAGCTGTTTTTT. The chain joins TRBV2 to TRBJ2-2, with D possibly TRBD1 on 6 matching bases. V was pared by 3 bases and J by 1 base, with 9 bases between. CDR1 SNHLY and CDR2 FYNNEI come from the germline V gene. This CDR3 has 15 amino acids.

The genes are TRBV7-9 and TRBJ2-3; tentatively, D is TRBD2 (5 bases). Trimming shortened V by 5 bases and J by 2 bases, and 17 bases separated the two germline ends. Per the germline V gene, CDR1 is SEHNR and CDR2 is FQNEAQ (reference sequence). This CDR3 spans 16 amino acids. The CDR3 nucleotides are TGTGCCAGCAGCCGCCTAGAAGCGGTTCTCACAGATACGCAGTATTTT. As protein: CASSRLEAVLTDTQYF.

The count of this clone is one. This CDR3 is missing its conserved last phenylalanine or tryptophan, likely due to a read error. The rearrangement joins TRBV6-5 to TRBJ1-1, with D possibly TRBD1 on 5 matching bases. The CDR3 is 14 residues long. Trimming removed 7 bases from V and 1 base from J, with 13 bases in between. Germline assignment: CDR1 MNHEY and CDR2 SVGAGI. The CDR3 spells CASKTGGRNTEAFL. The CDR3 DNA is TGTGCCAGCAAAACGGGGGGAAGGAACACTGAAGCTTTCCTT.

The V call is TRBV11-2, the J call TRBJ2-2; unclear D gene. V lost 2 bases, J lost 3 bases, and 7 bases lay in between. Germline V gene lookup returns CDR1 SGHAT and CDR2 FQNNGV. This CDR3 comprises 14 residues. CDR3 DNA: TGTGCCAGCAGCTTATCAACTTACACCGGGGAGCTGTTTTTT. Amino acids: CASSLSTYTGELFF.

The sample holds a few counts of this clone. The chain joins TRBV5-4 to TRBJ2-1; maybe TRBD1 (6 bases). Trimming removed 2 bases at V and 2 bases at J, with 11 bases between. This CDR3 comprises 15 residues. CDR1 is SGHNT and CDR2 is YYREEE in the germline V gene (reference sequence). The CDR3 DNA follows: TGTGCCAGCAGCTTCCTAGACAGGCCCTACAATGAGCAGTTCTTC. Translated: CASSFLDRPYNEQFF.

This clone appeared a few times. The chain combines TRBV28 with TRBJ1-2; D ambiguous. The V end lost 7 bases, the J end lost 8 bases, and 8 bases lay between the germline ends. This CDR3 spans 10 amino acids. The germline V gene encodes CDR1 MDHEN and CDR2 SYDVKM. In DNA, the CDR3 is TGTGCCAGCATGCGAGAGGGCTACACCTTC. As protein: CASMREGYTF.

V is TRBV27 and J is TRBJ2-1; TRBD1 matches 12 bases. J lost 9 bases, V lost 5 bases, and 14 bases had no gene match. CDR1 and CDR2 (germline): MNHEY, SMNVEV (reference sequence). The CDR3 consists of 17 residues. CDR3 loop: CASSPLAPGQGAGEQFF. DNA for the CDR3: TGTGCCAGCAGTCCTCTGGCTCCGGGACAGGGGGCAGGTGAGCAGTTCTTC.

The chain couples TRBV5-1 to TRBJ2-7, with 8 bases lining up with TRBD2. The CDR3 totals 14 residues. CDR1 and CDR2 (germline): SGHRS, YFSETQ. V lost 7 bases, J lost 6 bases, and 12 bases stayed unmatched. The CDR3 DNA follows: TGCGCCAGCCAACCACCGGGACTAGGGGGCGAGCAGTACTTC. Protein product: CASQPPGLGGEQYF.

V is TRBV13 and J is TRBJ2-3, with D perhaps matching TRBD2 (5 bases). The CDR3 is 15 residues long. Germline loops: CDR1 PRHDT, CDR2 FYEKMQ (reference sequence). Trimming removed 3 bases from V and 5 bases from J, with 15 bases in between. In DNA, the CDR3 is TGTGCCAGCAGCTTCTCGGGCGTCCGGGAAGATACGCAGTATTTT. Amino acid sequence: CASSFSGVREDTQYF.

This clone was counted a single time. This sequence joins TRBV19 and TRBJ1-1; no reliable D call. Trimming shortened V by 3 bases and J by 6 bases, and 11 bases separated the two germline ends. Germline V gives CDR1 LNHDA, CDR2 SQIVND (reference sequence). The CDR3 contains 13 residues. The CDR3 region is CASSISSGAEAFF. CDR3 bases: TGTGCCAGTAGTATTTCGTCGGGAGCTGAAGCTTTCTTT.

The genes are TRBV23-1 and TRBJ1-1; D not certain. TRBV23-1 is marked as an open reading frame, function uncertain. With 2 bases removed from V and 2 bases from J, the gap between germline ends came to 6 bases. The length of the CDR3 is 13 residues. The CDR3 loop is CASSQPQNTEAFF. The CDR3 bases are TGCGCCAGCAGTCAACCACAAAACACTGAAGCTTTCTTT.

This CDR3 reads CASSYTPDRKNYGYTF. The CDR3 nucleotides read TGTGCCAGCAGTTACACCCCGGACAGGAAGAACTATGGCTACACCTTC. This chain joins TRBV6-8 and TRBJ1-2; 7 bases agree with TRBD1. The V gene end was trimmed by 2 bases and the J gene end by 2 bases; junction bases not matched to a gene: 8. The CDR3 consists of 16 residues. The germline V gene has CDR1 MNHGY and CDR2 SAAAGT.

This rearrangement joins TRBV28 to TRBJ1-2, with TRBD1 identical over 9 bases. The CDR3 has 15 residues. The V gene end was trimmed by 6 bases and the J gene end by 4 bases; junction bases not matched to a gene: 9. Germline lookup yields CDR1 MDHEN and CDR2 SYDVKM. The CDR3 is CASSTPTGGFYGYTF. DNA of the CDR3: TGTGCCAGCAGCACGCCGACAGGGGGATTCTATGGCTACACCTTC.

The CDR3 here is CASQSGDRSSYEQYF. CDR3 sequence (DNA): TGTGCCAGCCAGAGCGGGGACAGGAGCTCCTACGAGCAGTACTTC. This sequence joins TRBV6-1 and TRBJ2-7; a weak D match, TRBD1 (8 bases). Per germline, CDR1 MNHNS and CDR2 SASEGT. V was pared by 8 bases and J by 0 bases, with 17 bases between. The CDR3 extends over 15 amino acids.